This T cell receptor (beta chain) came from a study of beta chain features in type 1 diabetes. Expressed TCRB transcripts were sequenced, since all the RNA that had been isolated was reverse transcribed. Sequencing used immunoSEQ multiplex PCR; TCRdb keeps in-frame clones, though not all of them. The sample lists some 410,000 clones; roughly 10% were seen once. Germline assignment: CDR1 MGHRA and CDR2 YSYEKL. Trimming left V 3 bases short and J 3 bases short, with 7 bases between. The CDR3 spans 13 residues. This clone has only a few counts. Around 100 mL of blood, on average, came from one heparinised draw per donor.

The rearrangement uses TRBV4-1 and TRBJ2-3; D gene uncertain. The sequence was obtained from a woman between 18 and 29 years old in good health. The sample comprised naive CD4+ T cells from blood. CDR3 sequence (DNA): TGCGCCAGCAGCCATGTGGTAACAGATACGCAGTATTTT. Translating gives CASSHVVTDTQYF.